This record concerns one T cell receptor (beta chain) sequence. There is no known antigen for this receptor. No per-base quality is available; no much larger clone lies one base away. V is cut by 3 bases and J by 7 bases, and the space between the germline ends is 9 bases. The germline V gene encodes CDR1 KGHSY and CDR2 FQNENV. The CDR3 spans 12 residues, from the cysteine through the phenylalanine. Only the CDR3 part of the read is kept: 36 bases, read in frame from the first base. The trial excluded patients who had a history of autoimmune disease or were on systemic immunosuppression. Peripheral blood for TCR sequencing was collected from all dose cohorts at baseline, on cycle 4 day 1, and on cycle 7 day 1. The samples were taken from a phase I, first-in-human, multicenter, open-label dose-escalation trial of ivuxolimab. Adults with locally advanced or metastatic melanoma, renal cell carcinoma, hepatocellular carcinoma or head and neck squamous cell carcinoma were enrolled in the trial. Before TCR sequencing, CD4+ T cells and CD8+ T cells were sorted from peripheral blood as separate populations.

Genomic DNA was isolated from the sorted cells so that the TCRbeta CDR3 region could be sequenced. The immunoSEQ Assay was used for sequencing of TCRbeta CDR3 regions. Here the immuneACCESS table is served through TCRdb, limited to in-frame sequences with V and J called. Missing clones are a known gap in these copies; in checked studies unresolved V genes cover under half, and the rest lacks a known reason. The sample includes about 76,000 clones, with about 85% observed a single time. The ten largest account for 2.5% to 3.5% of the sample. These data belong to a study of OX40 agonist ivuxolimab in advanced cancers. As for the study more broadly: Ivuxolimab was an agonistic, fully human IgG2 monoclonal antibody directed against OX40 (CD134), a costimulatory receptor. Intravenous ivuxolimab was administered to patients every 2 weeks at six dose levels: 0.01, 0.1, 0.3, 1.5, 3 and 10 mg/kg. Among the approximately 54 dose-escalation patients, about 20 had hepatocellular carcinoma, 15 or so melanoma, 9 renal cell carcinoma and 9 head and neck cancer. In the dose-escalation cohort, nearly 85% of patients were male, and the mean age was approximately 60 years with a range of 23 to 79. Prior anti-PD-1, anti-PD-L1 or anti-CTLA-4 therapy was permitted, and checkpoint inhibitors had been received by roughly 42% of dose-escalation patients. Partial responses occurred in three dose-escalation patients, of whom one had hepatocellular carcinoma and two had cutaneous melanoma. The point of sequencing TCRbeta in the periphery was to test whether ivuxolimab changed TCR sequence diversity and drove clonal T-cell expansion. The paper covers the monotherapy dose-escalation part of the phase I ivuxolimab trial, which included N = 52 patients. Points the paper makes about the study in general: Antigen specificity was not determined for the clonally expanded peripheral T cells. Low levels of normalized T-cell clonal expansion were also seen in some nonresponding patients. In the 0.1-3.0 mg/kg groups, partial responders had among the lowest normalized peripheral clonal expansion, particularly in CD8+ T cells. On average, CD8+ T cells showed more expanded clones than CD4+ T cells after ivuxolimab. At doses of 0.1 to 3.0 mg/kg, clonal expansion of both CD4+ and CD8+ blood T cells was observed from baseline to week 6.

Recombination joined TRBV16 with TRBJ2-5, with the D gene not confidently named. The specimen was CD4+ or CD8+ T cells sorted from blood, collected in a trial of the OX40 agonist ivuxolimab. The clonotype comes from an adult with an advanced solid tumor such as melanoma, head and neck, liver or kidney cancer. The CDR3 reads as follows: CASSHPRRTQYF. Here is the DNA: TGTGCCAGCAGCCATCCCAGGAGGACCCAGTACTTC.